Presented here are 20 T cell receptor beta chains from one specimen sequenced in a study of CD8 T cells in ankylosing spondylitis. General study results and limits: A TCR beta motif made of 7 to 9 highly homologous variants seemed typical of ankylosing spondylitis blood.

MiXCR was run by TCRdb on the 5' RACE reads, yielding one entry per CDR3 protein. The sample has 700,000 to 1,000,000 distinct CDR3 sequences, 10% to 15% seen once; the top ten hold about 0.5%. What these receptors recognize is not known. Sequencing input: blood, either unsorted or a sorted T cell fraction (not recorded which). The receptors come from a male donor with ankylosing spondylitis.

The chain carries TRBV6-4 and TRBJ2-5; D is possibly TRBD1 (6 bases). CDR1 is MRHNA and CDR2 is SNTAGT in the germline V gene. Trimming cost V 8 bases and J 1 base, with 8 bases left between them. This CDR3 is built from 12 residues. The CDR3 bases are TGTGCCAGCGTGACAGGCCAAGAGACCCAGTACTTC. Amino acids: CASVTGQETQYF.

J is TRBJ2-7 and V is TRBV5-1; weak D call: TRBD2 (5 bases). The CDR3 is 16 residues long. Trimming removed 2 bases at V and 1 base at J, with 16 bases between. Germline CDR1 and CDR2: SGHRS and YFSETQ. In nucleotides, the CDR3 is TGCGCCAGCAGCTTTTACCCGGAAGTAGCGTCCTACGAGCAGTACTTC. Its translation: CASSFYPEVASYEQYF.

The rearrangement joins TRBV7-2 to TRBJ2-5; 7 positions agree with TRBD1. Germline V CDR1 and CDR2: SGHTA, FQGNSA. The junction had 9 bases not matched to a gene; V was cut back by 5 bases and J by 6 bases. The CDR3 loop spans 14 amino acids. The DNA for the CDR3 is TGTGCCAGCAGCCCCCGGGACAGCCAGCAGACCCAGTACTTC. Protein: CASSPRDSQQTQYF.

The chain uses TRBV4-3 and TRBJ1-1; no reliable D call. This CDR3 is built from 14 residues. Germline CDR1 is LGHNA and CDR2 is YSLEER. Trimming took off 1 base at V and 2 bases at J, with 8 bases between the two ends. As DNA, the CDR3 is TGCGCCAGCAGCCAAGTTATCCGTAACACTGAAGCTTTCTTT. Translation gives CASSQVIRNTEAFF.

This clonotype was detected many times. The CDR3 DNA follows: TGCAGTCCCTCCGGGAATACCTACGAGCAGTACTTC. Encoded protein: CSPSGNTYEQYF. The J gene is TRBJ2-7, the V gene TRBV20-1, with a tentative D call TRBD2 (5 bases). This CDR3 is built from 12 residues. V dropped 8 bases and J dropped 2 bases, with 13 bases sitting between them. Germline values: CDR1 DFQATT, CDR2 SNEGSKA (reference sequence).

This clonotype came up many times. This chain links TRBV5-1 with TRBJ1-2, with D possibly matching TRBD1 (5 bases). The CDR3 is 13 amino acids. Looked up from germline, CDR1 is SGHRS and CDR2 is YFSETQ. The V end lost 0 bases, the J end lost 3 bases, and 6 bases lay between the germline ends. For the CDR3, the DNA is TGCGCCAGCAGCTTGGTACAGGACTATGGCTACACCTTC. It specifies CASSLVQDYGYTF.

This clonotype was counted ten times or more. The rearrangement joins TRBV9 to TRBJ2-1, with 7 bases matching TRBD2. CDR3 length: 15 residues. J was trimmed by 4 bases and V by 0 bases; bases with no gene match: 4. Looked up from germline, CDR1 is SGDLS and CDR2 is YYNGEE. CDR3 sequence reads: CASSVASGAYNEQFF. The CDR3 region has the DNA TGTGCCAGCAGCGTAGCAAGCGGGGCGTACAATGAGCAGTTCTTC.

This clonotype was seen ten or more times. The rearrangement uses TRBV20-1 and TRBJ1-2; D gene ambiguous. CDR3 length: 11 residues. Germline V gene sequence: CDR1 DFQATT, CDR2 SNEGSKA (reference sequence). The germline V and J ends were trimmed by 5 bases and 5 bases, with 9 bases remaining between them. The CDR3 region is CSAFRPYGYTF. The CDR3, as DNA: TGCAGTGCTTTCCGACCTTATGGCTACACCTTC.

The chain employs TRBV24-1 and TRBJ2-1; 7 bases are shared with TRBD2. The CDR3 runs 16 residues. Germline CDR1 and CDR2: KGHDR and SFDVKD. J was trimmed by 6 bases and V by 3 bases; bases with no gene match: 10. CDR3 loop: CATSDPKRDRTNEQFF. The CDR3 DNA reads TGTGCCACCAGTGATCCTAAGCGGGATAGGACCAATGAGCAGTTCTTC.

This clonotype appeared many times. The V and J genes are TRBV20-1 and TRBJ2-5; D possibly corresponds to TRBD2 (5 bases). CDR3 length equals 12 residues. Germline CDR1 DFQATT, CDR2 SNEGSKA (reference sequence). The V and J ends lost 3 bases and 7 bases respectively, with 12 bases between them. The CDR3 region is CSARNSAGTQYF. The CDR3 nucleotides read TGCAGTGCTAGGAACAGTGCGGGGACCCAGTACTTC.

This clonotype occurred many times. The chain carries TRBV29-1 and TRBJ2-5; D uncertain. This CDR3 has 14 residues. Germline CDR1 SQVTM, CDR2 ANQGSEA. The V end lost 4 bases, the J end lost 4 bases, and 16 bases lay between the germline ends. The DNA for the CDR3 is TGCAGCGTTGTAGCTGGGCAGCCGGGAGAGACCCAGTACTTC. Translating it yields CSVVAGQPGETQYF.

This clonotype was counted between two and nine times. This sequence joins TRBV24-1 and TRBJ2-1, with 7 positions matching TRBD2. V lost 3 bases, J lost 5 bases, and 12 bases stayed unmatched. CDR3 length: 17 residues. Looked up from germline, CDR1 is KGHDR and CDR2 is SFDVKD. For the CDR3, the DNA is TGTGCCACCAGTGATACTCCGACTAGCTCTATCCACAATGAGCAGTTCTTC. Protein sequence: CATSDTPTSSIHNEQFF.

The genes are TRBV5-6 and TRBJ1-4, with D perhaps matching TRBD1 (6 bases). CDR3 length: 14 amino acids. V was clipped by 4 bases and J by 4 bases, with 11 bases between them. Per germline, CDR1 SGHDT and CDR2 YYEEEE. This chain's CDR3 is CASSAGQSNEKLFF. CDR3 in DNA: TGTGCCAGCAGCGCGGGACAAAGTAATGAAAAACTGTTTTTT.

This clonotype has more than one count but fewer than ten. The chain couples TRBV12-3 or TRBV12-4 to TRBJ2-7; D is unresolved. This CDR3 is 12 amino acids long. With 1 base removed from V and 7 bases from J, the gap between germline ends came to 8 bases. The CDR3 is CASSLEVKEQYF. CDR3 sequence (DNA): TGTGCCAGCAGTTTAGAGGTGAAGGAGCAGTACTTC.

This clonotype was detected many times. The V gene is TRBV28, the J gene TRBJ1-3; possible D gene TRBD1, 5 bases. V was shortened by 2 bases and J by 7 bases, with 15 bases between the two germline ends. The CDR3 sequence is 15 residues long. CDR1 is MDHEN and CDR2 is SYDVKM in the germline V gene. The CDR3 DNA follows: TGTGCCAGCAGTTTACGGTTCAGGGTCAGGAACACCATATATTTT. This encodes CASSLRFRVRNTIYF.

The chain employs TRBV11-2 and TRBJ2-3; D remains ambiguous. Germline V gives CDR1 SGHAT, CDR2 FQNNGV. The CDR3 is made up of 14 amino acids. Trimming removed 3 bases from V and 6 bases from J, with 13 bases in between. CDR3 sequence: CASSFAAPRDTQYF. CDR3 bases: TGTGCCAGCAGCTTCGCGGCCCCACGGGATACGCAGTATTTT.

This clonotype was picked up a small number of times. The chain employs TRBV10-3 and TRBJ2-1; D is uncertain. Trimming cost V 0 bases and J 15 bases, with 12 bases left between them. The CDR3 contains 12 residues. Germline loops: CDR1 ENHRY, CDR2 SYGVKD. In DNA form, the CDR3 reads TGTGCCATCAGTGAGTCGCCCCCTCGAGGGTTCTTC. Translating gives CAISESPPRGFF.

V gene TRBV9 combines with J gene TRBJ1-6; D possibly corresponds to TRBD1 (6 bases). V was pared by 4 bases and J by 7 bases, with 9 bases between. Germline CDR1 SGDLS, CDR2 YYNGEE. This CDR3 region has 13 residues. Here the CDR3 DNA reads TGTGCCAGCAGCCAGGGGCTGAATTCACCCCTCCACTTT. Residues: CASSQGLNSPLHF.

This clonotype appeared a few times. The chain has TRBV29-1 and TRBJ2-5; 7 bases align to TRBD1. With V trimmed by 7 bases and J by 5 bases, 10 bases remained unmatched. CDR1 SQVTM and CDR2 ANQGSEA come from the germline V gene. The CDR3 contains 13 residues. The CDR3 spells CSAERGLRETQYF. CDR3 DNA: TGCAGCGCCGAAAGGGGGCTTAGGGAGACCCAGTACTTC.

The rearrangement links TRBV5-1 to TRBJ2-3; D remains ambiguous. V was shortened by 2 bases and J by 3 bases, with 7 bases between the two germline ends. The CDR3 contains 13 residues. Germline V gives CDR1 SGHRS, CDR2 YFSETQ. CDR3 in amino acids: CASSFGETDTQYF. As DNA, the CDR3 is TGCGCCAGCAGCTTTGGAGAAACAGATACGCAGTATTTT.